This TCR beta chain was captured by sequencing in a study of T cell responses to AZD1222 COVID-19 vaccine. Produced via immunoSEQ multiplex PCR; TCRdb's table is partial and in-frame only. The data hold about 99,000 clones, with 80% to 90% observed a single time. CDR1 is SGHVS, CDR2 FQNEAQ, per germline. The CDR3 runs to 14 residues. The trim removed 5 bases at V and 3 bases at J, leaving 3 bases unmatched. This sequence joins TRBV7-8 and TRBJ2-2; 7 positions agree with TRBD1. The sequenced sample was peripheral blood, obtained on day 0 of AZD1222 vaccination. The TCR was taken from an adult in good health. CDR3 DNA sequence: TGTGCCAGCAGCCTGGACAGGTACACCGGGGAGCTGTTTTTT. Translating it yields CASSLDRYTGELFF.